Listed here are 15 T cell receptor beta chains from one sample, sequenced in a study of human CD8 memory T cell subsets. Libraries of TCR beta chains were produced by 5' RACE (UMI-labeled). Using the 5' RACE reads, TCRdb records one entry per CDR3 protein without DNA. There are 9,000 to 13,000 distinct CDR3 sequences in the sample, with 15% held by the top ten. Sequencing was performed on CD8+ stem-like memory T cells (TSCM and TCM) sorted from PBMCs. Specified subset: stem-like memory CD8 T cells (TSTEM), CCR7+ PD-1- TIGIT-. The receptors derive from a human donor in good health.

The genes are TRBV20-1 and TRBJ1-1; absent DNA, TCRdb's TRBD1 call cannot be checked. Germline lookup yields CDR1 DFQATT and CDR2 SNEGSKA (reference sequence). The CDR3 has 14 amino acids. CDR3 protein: CSARDLRGSTEAFF.

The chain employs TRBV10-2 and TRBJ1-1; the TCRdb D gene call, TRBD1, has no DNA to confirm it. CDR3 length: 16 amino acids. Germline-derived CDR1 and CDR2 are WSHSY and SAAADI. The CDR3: CASSEFFGGEGTEAFF.

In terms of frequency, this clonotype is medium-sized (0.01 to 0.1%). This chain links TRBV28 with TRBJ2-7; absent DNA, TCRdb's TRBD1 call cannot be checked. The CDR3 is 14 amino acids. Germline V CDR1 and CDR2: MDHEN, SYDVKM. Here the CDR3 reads CASSEQTGFYEQYF.

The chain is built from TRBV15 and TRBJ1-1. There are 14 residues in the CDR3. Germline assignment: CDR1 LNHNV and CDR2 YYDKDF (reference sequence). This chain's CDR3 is CATSRGGGNTEAFF.

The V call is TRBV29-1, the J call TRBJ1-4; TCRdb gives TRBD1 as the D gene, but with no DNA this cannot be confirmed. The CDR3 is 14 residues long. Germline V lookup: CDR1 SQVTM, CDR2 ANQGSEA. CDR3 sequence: CSVDSGAGGEKLFF.

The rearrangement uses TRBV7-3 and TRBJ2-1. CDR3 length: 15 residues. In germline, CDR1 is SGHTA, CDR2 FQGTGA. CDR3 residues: CASSKNQESYNEQFF. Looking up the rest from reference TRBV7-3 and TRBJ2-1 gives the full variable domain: GAGVSQTPSNKVTEKGKYVELRCDPISGHTALYWYRQSLGQGPEFLIYFQGTGAADDSGLPNDRFFAVRPEGSVSTLKIQRTERGDSAVYLCASSKNQESYNEQFFGPGTRLTVL.

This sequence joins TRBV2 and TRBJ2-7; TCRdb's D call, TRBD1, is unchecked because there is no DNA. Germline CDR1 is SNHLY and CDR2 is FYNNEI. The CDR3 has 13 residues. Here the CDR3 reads CASRGGMSYEQYF. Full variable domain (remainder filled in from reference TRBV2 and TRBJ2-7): EPEVTQTPSHQVTQMGQEVILRCVPISNHLYFYWYRQILGQKVEFLVSFYNNEISEKSEIFDDQFSVERPDGSNFTLKIRSTKLEDSAMYFCASRGGMSYEQYFGPGTRLTVT.

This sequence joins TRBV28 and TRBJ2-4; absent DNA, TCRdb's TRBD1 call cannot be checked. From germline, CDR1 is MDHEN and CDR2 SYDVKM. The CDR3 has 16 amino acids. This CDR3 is CASSSIGRQGKNIQYF.

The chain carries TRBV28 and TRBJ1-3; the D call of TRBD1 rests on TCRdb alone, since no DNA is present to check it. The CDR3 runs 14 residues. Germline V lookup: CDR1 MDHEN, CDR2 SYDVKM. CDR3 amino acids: CASDPGIPGNTIYF.

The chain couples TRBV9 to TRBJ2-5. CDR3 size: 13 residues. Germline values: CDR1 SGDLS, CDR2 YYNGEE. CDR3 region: CASSVGEWRTQYF.

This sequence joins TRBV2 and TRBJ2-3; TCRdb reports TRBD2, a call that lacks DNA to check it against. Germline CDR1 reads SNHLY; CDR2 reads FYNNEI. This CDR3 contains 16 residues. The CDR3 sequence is CASRGLAGPRTDTQYF.

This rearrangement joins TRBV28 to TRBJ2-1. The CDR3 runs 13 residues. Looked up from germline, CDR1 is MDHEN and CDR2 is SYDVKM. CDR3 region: CASSNYNYNEQFF. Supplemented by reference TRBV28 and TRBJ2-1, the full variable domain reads DVKVTQSSRYLVKRTGEKVFLECVQDMDHENMFWYRQDPGLGLRLIYFSYDVKMKEKGDIPEGYSVSREKKERFSLILESASTNQTSMYLCASSNYNYNEQFFGPGTRLTVL.

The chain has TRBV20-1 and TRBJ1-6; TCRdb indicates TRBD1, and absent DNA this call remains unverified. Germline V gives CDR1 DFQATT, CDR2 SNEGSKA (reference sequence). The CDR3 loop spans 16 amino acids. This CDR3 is CSARDKKTGNNSPLHF.

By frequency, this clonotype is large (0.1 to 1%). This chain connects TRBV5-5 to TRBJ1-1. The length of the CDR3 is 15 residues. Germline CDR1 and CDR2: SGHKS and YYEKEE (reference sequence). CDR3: CASSLAAYLNTEAFF. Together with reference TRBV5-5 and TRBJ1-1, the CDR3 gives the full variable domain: DAGVTQSPTHLIKTRGQQVTLRCSPISGHKSVSWYQQVLGQGPQFIFQYYEKEERGRGNFPDRFSARQFPNYSSELNVNALLLGDSALYLCASSLAAYLNTEAFFGQGTRLTVV.

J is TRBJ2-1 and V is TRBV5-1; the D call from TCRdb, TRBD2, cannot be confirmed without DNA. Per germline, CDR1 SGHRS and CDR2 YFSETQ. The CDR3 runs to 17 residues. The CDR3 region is CASSLYESGTSYNEQFF. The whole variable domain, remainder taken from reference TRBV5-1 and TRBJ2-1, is KAGVTQTPRYLIKTRGQQVTLSCSPISGHRSVSWYQQTPGQGLQFLFEYFSETQRNKGNFPGRFSGRQFSNSRSEMNVSTLELGDSALYLCASSLYESGTSYNEQFFGPGTRLTVL.